The 31 T cell receptor beta chains below come from one sample, sequenced in a study of T cell changes during pregnancy in multiple sclerosis. Only in-frame clones appear in the TCRdb table, and some are missing; sequencing was by immunoSEQ multiplex PCR. This sample carries about 69,000 clones, about 88% of them seen once, and the ten largest clones take less than 3.5%. This specimen was peripheral blood, taken before pregnancy. These receptors came from a female donor with multiple sclerosis, enrolled in a pregnancy study.

The chain is built from TRBV7-9 and TRBJ1-1, with a weak D call TRBD1 (5 bases). Looked up from germline, CDR1 is SEHNR and CDR2 is FQNEAQ (reference sequence). Trimming cost V 3 bases and J 4 bases, with 24 bases left between them. This CDR3 comprises 18 residues. Here the CDR3 reads CASSLRAEGIVIGTEAFF. The CDR3, as DNA: TGTGCCAGCAGCTTGAGGGCGGAGGGGATCGTTATAGGCACTGAAGCTTTCTTT.

The table lists this clone with a few counts. The rearrangement joins TRBV12-5 to TRBJ1-2; 9 bases are a match to TRBD1. Trimming cost V 3 bases and J 3 bases; bases outside gene matches: 2. Per the germline V gene, CDR1 is LGHNT and CDR2 is FRNRAP. The CDR3 runs 14 residues. The CDR3 spells CASGFRDRDYGYTF. Written as DNA, the CDR3 is TGTGCTAGTGGTTTTAGGGACAGGGACTATGGCTACACCTTC.

A single count supports this clone. The rearrangement joins TRBV14 to TRBJ1-2; D is possibly TRBD1 (6 bases). Trimming removed 4 bases from V and 3 bases from J, with 12 bases in between. CDR1 SGHDN and CDR2 FVKESK come from the germline V gene. The CDR3 is 14 amino acids. In DNA form, the CDR3 reads TGTGCCAGCAGCCCACAGGGTAGTCACTATGGCTACACCTTC. Encoded protein: CASSPQGSHYGYTF.

The CDR3, as DNA: TGTGCCAGCAGTTGGCGAAGCGGGGACGCCTACGAGCAGTACTTC. Encoded protein: CASSWRSGDAYEQYF. The chain carries TRBV6-5 and TRBJ2-7, with TRBD2 identical over 7 bases. The CDR3 consists of 15 residues. Trimming cost V 4 bases and J 2 bases; bases outside gene matches: 8. Germline V gives CDR1 MNHEY, CDR2 SVGAGI.

This clone has a single count. Other DNA sequences in this specimen translate into the identical CDR3. V gene TRBV7-2 combines with J gene TRBJ2-7; the D is unclear. Germline values: CDR1 SGHTA, CDR2 FQGNSA. V was clipped by 1 base and J by 3 bases, with 7 bases between them. The CDR3 consists of 13 residues. CDR3 sequence reads: CASSLEENYEQYF. The CDR3 bases are TGTGCCAGCAGCTTAGAGGAGAACTACGAGCAGTACTTC.

This clone was picked up one time. This sequence joins TRBV18 and TRBJ2-1, with 9 nucleotides matching TRBD2. V lost 2 bases, J lost 0 bases, and 8 bases stayed unmatched. Looked up from germline, CDR1 is KGHSH and CDR2 is LQKENI. The CDR3 runs to 18 residues. DNA for the CDR3: TGTGCCAGCTCACCAGCGAGCGGGAGGACAAGCTCCTACAATGAGCAGTTCTTC. Amino acid sequence: CASSPASGRTSSYNEQFF.

The rearrangement links TRBV5-1 to TRBJ2-5; D might be TRBD1 (5 bases). Germline lookup yields CDR1 SGHRS and CDR2 YFSETQ. This CDR3 has 13 amino acids. V was pared by 2 bases and J by 3 bases, with 8 bases between. For the CDR3, the DNA is TGCGCCAGCAGCTTCTCCAGGGAAGAGACCCAGTACTTC. Amino acids: CASSFSREETQYF.

The rearrangement uses TRBV18 and TRBJ1-2, with D uncertain. V lost 0 bases and J lost 7, with 15 bases in between. CDR3 length equals 15 residues. The germline gives CDR1 KGHSH, CDR2 LQKENI. The CDR3 DNA reads TGTGCCAGCTCACCACCGGTAGGGAGTGGACGTGGCTACACCTTC. It translates to CASSPPVGSGRGYTF.

This rearrangement joins TRBV6-1 to TRBJ1-1; D is unclear. The CDR3 loop spans 13 amino acids. CDR1 is MNHNS, CDR2 SASEGT, per germline. V lost 6 bases to trimming and J lost 3 bases, with 11 bases between them. The DNA of the CDR3 is TGTGCCAGCAGGTACACACGGGACACTGAAGCTTTCTTT. Translation: CASRYTRDTEAFF.

The chain uses TRBV14 and TRBJ1-4, with D possibly matching TRBD1 (5 bases). The CDR3 loop spans 16 amino acids. Germline lookup yields CDR1 SGHDN and CDR2 FVKESK. Trimming shortened V by 4 bases and J by 6 bases, and 18 bases separated the two germline ends. DNA for the CDR3: TGTGCCAGCAGCCTGGGGCATCTTGGCGGCGATGAAAAACTGTTTTTT. This translates into CASSLGHLGGDEKLFF.

The V gene is TRBV7-2, the J gene TRBJ2-1; the match to TRBD2 covers 9 bases. V lost 1 base to trimming and J lost 4 bases; unmatched junction nucleotides: 8. The CDR3 consists of 17 residues. Germline CDR1 and CDR2: SGHTA and FQGNSA. The DNA for the CDR3 is TGTGCCAGCAGCTTAGGGCCTAGCGGGGCGAATTACAATGAGCAGTTCTTC. It is translated as CASSLGPSGANYNEQFF.

The V call is TRBV4-3, the J call TRBJ2-1; 10 nucleotides line up with TRBD2. CDR3 size: 15 residues. Trimming at V came to 4 bases and at J to 9 bases, leaving 9 bases not matched to a gene. The germline V gene has CDR1 LGHNA and CDR2 YSLEER. DNA of the CDR3: TGCGCCAGCAGCCGAAGACTAGCGGGTGGGAGTGAGCAGTTCTTC. As protein: CASSRRLAGGSEQFF.

This clone occurred a few times. The J gene is TRBJ1-6, the V gene TRBV25-1, with 11 bases that match TRBD1. This CDR3 spans 16 amino acids. V was pared by 4 bases and J by 10 bases, with 9 bases of the junction left unmatched. The germline V gene has CDR1 MGHDK and CDR2 SYGVNS. CDR3 sequence reads: CASSGPGTGGHSPLHF. As DNA, the CDR3 is TGTGCCAGCAGTGGTCCCGGGACAGGGGGTCACTCACCCCTCCACTTT. Filled out from reference TRBV25-1 and TRBJ1-6, the complete variable domain reads EADIYQTPRYLVIGTGKKITLECSQTMGHDKMYWYQQDPGMELHLIHYSYGVNSTEKGDLSSESTVSRIRTEHFPLTLESARPSHTSQYLCASSGPGTGGHSPLHFGNGTRLTVT.

This chain joins TRBV5-1 and TRBJ1-1, with D perhaps matching TRBD1 (6 bases). This CDR3 comprises 17 residues. Germline CDR1 and CDR2: SGHRS and YFSETQ. V shed 2 bases and J shed 2 bases, with 19 bases lying between them. The CDR3 DNA reads as TGCGCCAGCAGCTTTTCGTTTGGGGGCGGAGGAAACACTGAAGCTTTCTTT. Residues: CASSFSFGGGGNTEAFF.

The V and J genes are TRBV2 and TRBJ1-1; 12 nucleotides match TRBD1. J gave up 1 base and V 7 bases, and 10 bases lay outside the gene matches. CDR3 length: 17 amino acids. Germline V gene data show CDR1 as SNHLY and CDR2 as FYNNEI. CDR3 sequence reads: CASTPGQGARGNTEAFF. For the CDR3, the DNA is TGTGCCAGCACACCGGGACAGGGGGCGCGCGGGAACACTGAAGCTTTCTTT.

The gene calls are TRBV6-6 and TRBJ1-4; a possible D gene is TRBD1 (6 bases). This CDR3 is built from 13 residues. From germline, CDR1 is MNHNY and CDR2 SVGAGI (reference sequence). Trimming cost V 4 bases and J 8 bases, with 11 bases left between them. This CDR3 is CASSFSQGEKLFF. The CDR3 coding sequence is TGTGCCAGCAGTTTTTCTCAGGGGGAAAAACTGTTTTTT.

The gene calls are TRBV7-2 and TRBJ1-2; a weak D match, TRBD1 (5 bases). Germline assignment: CDR1 SGHTA and CDR2 FQGNSA. The CDR3 covers 15 residues. The V gene lost 1 base and the J gene lost 8 bases, with 17 bases spanning the gap. CDR3 bases: TGTGCCAGCAGCTTAGGACTCAGGGCAACGATGGGCTACACCTTC. It is translated as CASSLGLRATMGYTF.

This chain uses TRBV5-1 with TRBJ2-7; D may be TRBD1 (6 bases). Trimming took 4 bases from V and 1 from J, leaving 12 bases between them. This CDR3 has 14 amino acids. Looked up from germline, CDR1 is SGHRS and CDR2 is YFSETQ. The CDR3 DNA sequence: TGCGCCAGCAGCACCGGGACATTATCCTACGAGCAGTACTTC. Its translation is CASSTGTLSYEQYF.

This clone was seen once. V usage is TRBV5-8 and J usage is TRBJ2-7; 8 nucleotides agree with TRBD1. The CDR3 is 13 residues long. In germline, CDR1 is SGHTS, CDR2 YDEGEE. The ends lost 4 bases at V and 0 bases at J; junction bases unmatched: 0. The CDR3 loop is CASSTGGSYEQYF. The CDR3 DNA is TGTGCCAGCAGCACAGGGGGCTCCTACGAGCAGTACTTC.

This chain connects TRBV2 to TRBJ1-2, with D possibly TRBD1 on 6 matching bases. Trimming pared 8 bases from V and 0 bases from J, leaving 10 bases between. Germline values: CDR1 SNHLY, CDR2 FYNNEI. The length of the CDR3 is 13 residues. DNA for the CDR3: TGTGCCAGCCGGGGACAAGCTAACTATGGCTACACCTTC. This gives the protein CASRGQANYGYTF.

The chain recombines TRBV7-9 with TRBJ2-7; the match to TRBD2 covers 9 bases. In germline, CDR1 is SEHNR, CDR2 FQNEAQ (reference sequence). CDR3 length: 14 residues. After removal of 6 bases from V and 6 bases from J, the junction contained 9 bases not matched to a gene. CDR3 DNA sequence: TGTGCCAGCAGTTTGGGCGGGGGGGTAGGCGAGCAGTACTTC. The encoded protein is CASSLGGGVGEQYF.

The chain recombines TRBV27 with TRBJ1-3; tentatively, D is TRBD1 (5 bases). The CDR3 loop spans 15 amino acids. Germline V gene lookup returns CDR1 MNHEY and CDR2 SMNVEV (reference sequence). The V end lost 5 bases, the J end lost 0 bases, and 11 bases lay between the germline ends. CDR3 nucleotide sequence: TGTGCCAGCAGTCCAGCCGGGGGCTCTGGAAACACCATATATTTT. This encodes CASSPAGGSGNTIYF.

This chain connects TRBV5-1 to TRBJ2-1; D call uncertain. In germline, CDR1 is SGHRS, CDR2 YFSETQ. V was shortened by 0 bases and J by 5 bases, with 9 bases between the two germline ends. The CDR3 length is 14 residues. The CDR3 DNA reads as TGCGCCAGCAGCTTGGGCGCCAGGAACAATGAGCAGTTCTTC. This gives the protein CASSLGARNNEQFF.

CDR3 nucleotide sequence: TGTGCCAGTAGTATAGATCGGGACAGGGTTTTTACTGAAGCTTTCTTT. Protein: CASSIDRDRVFTEAFF. The chain recombines TRBV19 with TRBJ1-1, with 9 bases matching TRBD1. Trimming removed 0 bases from V and 5 bases from J; junction bases left unmatched: 7. The germline CDR1 and CDR2 sequences are LNHDA and SQIVND (reference sequence). The CDR3 spans 16 residues.

By its share, this clone is medium-sized. The V gene is TRBV27, the J gene TRBJ2-7; 8 nucleotides match TRBD2. The CDR3 consists of 15 residues. J gave up 4 bases and V 5 bases, and 10 bases lay outside the gene matches. CDR1 is MNHEY, CDR2 SMNVEV, per germline (reference sequence). Here the CDR3 reads CASSQTGGDFYEQYF. For the CDR3, the DNA is TGTGCCAGCAGTCAAACGGGAGGGGATTTTTACGAGCAGTACTTC.

The rearrangement uses TRBV19 and TRBJ1-1; D call uncertain. V lost 5 bases and J lost 5, with 15 bases in between. CDR1 and CDR2 (germline): LNHDA, SQIVND (reference sequence). This CDR3 spans 14 amino acids. CDR3 residues: CASSYFQESTEAFF. The DNA of the CDR3 is TGTGCCAGTAGTTACTTCCAGGAATCTACTGAAGCTTTCTTT.

The chain has TRBV27 and TRBJ2-7, with D possibly being TRBD2 (6 bases). Trimming pared 2 bases from V and 5 bases from J, leaving 13 bases between. CDR1 is MNHEY and CDR2 is SMNVEV in the germline V gene (reference sequence). CDR3 size: 14 residues. This chain's CDR3 is CASSLMLGGNEQYF. CDR3 sequence (DNA): TGTGCCAGCAGTTTAATGCTGGGGGGAAACGAGCAGTACTTC.

This chain links TRBV14 with TRBJ2-1, with 9 bases aligning to TRBD2. There are 17 residues in the CDR3. Looked up from germline, CDR1 is SGHDN and CDR2 is FVKESK. V was clipped by 3 bases and J by 2 bases; unmatched bases: 8. CDR3 sequence (DNA): TGTGCCAGCAGCCAGTTTAGCGGGAGTTTTACCTACAATGAGCAGTTCTTC. It is translated as CASSQFSGSFTYNEQFF.

The chain combines TRBV7-9 with TRBJ1-1, with D maybe TRBD1 (5 bases). Per the germline V gene, CDR1 is SEHNR and CDR2 is FQNEAQ (reference sequence). This CDR3 is 14 amino acids long. Trimming took off 1 base at V and 3 bases at J, with 9 bases between the two ends. For the CDR3, the DNA is TGTGCCAGCAGCTTAGAGGGGTCATACACTGAAGCTTTCTTT. This translates into CASSLEGSYTEAFF. The full variable domain, with the rest looked up from reference TRBV7-9 and TRBJ1-1, is DTGVSQNPRHKITKRGQNVTFRCDPISEHNRLYWYRQTLGQGPEFLTYFQNEAQLEKSRLLSDRFSAERPKGSFSTLEIQRTEQGDSAMYLCASSLEGSYTEAFFGQGTRLTVV.

The rearrangement joins TRBV4-3 to TRBJ1-2; 8 nucleotides line up with TRBD1. Germline CDR1 reads LGHNA; CDR2 reads YSLEER. The V and J ends lost 3 bases and 4 bases, in that order; junction bases with no gene match: 16. The CDR3 consists of 18 residues. CDR3 DNA: TGCGCCAGCAGCCAGGTCTTTGGGGGGGGACAGGAAATCTATGGCTACACCTTC. Translated: CASSQVFGGGQEIYGYTF.

This clone was picked up one time. This sequence joins TRBV5-1 and TRBJ2-1, with TRBD2 matching over 9 bases. Germline V gives CDR1 SGHRS, CDR2 YFSETQ. CDR3 length: 16 amino acids. The V segment lost 0 bases and the J segment 5 bases; nucleotides outside the gene matches: 6. CDR3 sequence: CASSLGSGSRDNEQFF. CDR3 sequence (DNA): TGCGCCAGCAGCTTGGGTAGCGGGAGCAGAGACAATGAGCAGTTCTTC.